Sequencing of this T cell receptor beta chain was carried out in a study of radiotherapy plus CTLA-4 blockade in lung cancer. Findings and limits, study-wide: It was early blood T cell clone dynamics, with interferon-beta, that reportedly best predicted response.

TCRdb's copy holds only in-frame clones and misses some; the assay was immunoSEQ multiplex PCR. In the table there are 1,500 to 2,000 clones, roughly 90% of which are singletons. The CDR3 is made up of 18 amino acids. In germline, CDR1 is MNHEY, CDR2 SMNVEV (reference sequence). After removal of 6 bases from V and 3 bases from J, the junction contained 7 bases not matched to a gene. As to this clone: Antigen: not known. In the same sample, other DNA sequences code for this CDR3.

The rearrangement links TRBV27 to TRBJ2-2; TRBD2 aligns across 16 bases. The sequences come from tumor tissue, collected from a patient treated with radiotherapy plus ipilimumab. The receptor was isolated from a human donor with non-small cell lung cancer who had a complete response to radiotherapy plus ipilimumab. DNA for the CDR3: TGTGCCAGCAGACCGGGACTAGCGGGAGGGCCTGACACCGGGGAGCTGTTTTTT. Residues: CASRPGLAGGPDTGELFF.